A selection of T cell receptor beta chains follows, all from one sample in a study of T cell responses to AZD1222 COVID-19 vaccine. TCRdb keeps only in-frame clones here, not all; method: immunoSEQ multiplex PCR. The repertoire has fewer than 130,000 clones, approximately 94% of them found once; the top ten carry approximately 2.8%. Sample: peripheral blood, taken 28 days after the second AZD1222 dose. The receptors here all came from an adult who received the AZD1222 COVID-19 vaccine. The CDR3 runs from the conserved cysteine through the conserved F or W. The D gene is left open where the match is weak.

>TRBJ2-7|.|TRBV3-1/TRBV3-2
CASSQSYEQYF
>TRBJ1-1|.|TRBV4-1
CASSSRGRTENTEAFF
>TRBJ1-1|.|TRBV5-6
CASSLVVTSEAAFF
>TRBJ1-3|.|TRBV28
CASSEAGDSGNTIYF
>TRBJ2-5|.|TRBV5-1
CASSALTEAQETQYF
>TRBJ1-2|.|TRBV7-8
CASSIDTGPYGYTF
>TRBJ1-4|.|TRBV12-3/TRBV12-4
CASSKYEKLFF
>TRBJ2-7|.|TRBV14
CASSHRPPGHLYEQYF
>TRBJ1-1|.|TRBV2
CASKPQGRNTEAFF
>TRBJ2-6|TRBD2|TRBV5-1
CASSAGGPVFGANVLTF